This T cell receptor beta chain was retrieved from a study of T cell responses to AZD1222 COVID-19 vaccine. Assay: immunoSEQ multiplex PCR; the TCRdb copy retains only in-frame clones and omits some. The sample records around 210,000 clones, around 94% being singletons. The CDR3 extends over 19 amino acids. V was pared by 8 bases and J by 0 bases, with 16 bases of the junction left unmatched. CDR1 is SGHVS, CDR2 FNYEAQ, per germline. The rearrangement links TRBV7-6 to TRBJ1-5; 10 nucleotides line up with TRBD1. Material: peripheral blood, obtained 28 days after the second dose of the MenACWY control vaccine. The receptor's source is an adult who received the MenACWY meningococcal vaccine as a control. CDR3 coding DNA: TGTGCCAGCTTTGGAGGGACAGGGGAATGGGCGTATAGCAATCAGCCCCAGCATTTT. Its translation is CASFGGTGEWAYSNQPQHF.